Given below is one T cell receptor beta chain in context. The sample originates from a study of STAT5B mutations in CD4+ large granular lymphocyte leukemia. Assay used: immunoSEQ multiplex PCR; TCRdb lists only in-frame clones, some missing. This table has 30,000 to 40,000 clones, 88% appearing once. Germline V CDR1 and CDR2: SGHVS, FQNEAQ. This CDR3 has 15 residues. The V gene lost 6 bases and the J gene lost 2 bases, with 17 bases spanning the gap. The chain couples TRBV7-8 to TRBJ2-7, with D unresolved. Specimen: CD4+ T cells from blood buffy coats. The TCR comes from a human donor in good health. The CDR3 DNA is TGTGCCAGCAGACCACTGGGGAAGGTCCCCTACGAGCAGTACTTC. As protein: CASRPLGKVPYEQYF.